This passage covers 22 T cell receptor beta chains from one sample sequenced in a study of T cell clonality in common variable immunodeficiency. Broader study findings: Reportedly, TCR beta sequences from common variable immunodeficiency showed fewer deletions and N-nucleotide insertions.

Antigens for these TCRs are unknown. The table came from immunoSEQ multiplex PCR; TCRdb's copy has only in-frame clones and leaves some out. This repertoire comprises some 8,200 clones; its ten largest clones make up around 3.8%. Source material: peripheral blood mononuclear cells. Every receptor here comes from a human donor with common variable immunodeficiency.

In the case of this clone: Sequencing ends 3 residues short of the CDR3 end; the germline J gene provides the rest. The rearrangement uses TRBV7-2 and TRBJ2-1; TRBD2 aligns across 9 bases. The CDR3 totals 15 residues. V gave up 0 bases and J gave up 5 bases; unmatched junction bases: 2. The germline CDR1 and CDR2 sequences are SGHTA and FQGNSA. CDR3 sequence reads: CASSLALAGNNEQFF. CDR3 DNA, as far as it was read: TGTGCCAGCAGCTTAGCTCTAGCGGGGAACAATGAG.

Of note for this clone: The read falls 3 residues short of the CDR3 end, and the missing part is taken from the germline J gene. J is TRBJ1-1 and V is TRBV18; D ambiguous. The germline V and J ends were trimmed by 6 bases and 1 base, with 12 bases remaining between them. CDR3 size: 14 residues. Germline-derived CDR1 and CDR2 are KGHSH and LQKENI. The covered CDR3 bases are TGTGCCAGCTCCCCCACAGCAGGGAACACTGAA. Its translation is CASSPTAGNTE. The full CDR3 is CASSPTAGNTEAFF.

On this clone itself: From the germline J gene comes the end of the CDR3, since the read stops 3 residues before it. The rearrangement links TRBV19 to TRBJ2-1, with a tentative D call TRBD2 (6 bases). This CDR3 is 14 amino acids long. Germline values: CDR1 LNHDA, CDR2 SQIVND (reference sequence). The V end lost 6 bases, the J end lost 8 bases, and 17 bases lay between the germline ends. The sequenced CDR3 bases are TGTGCCAGTAGGCCGGGACTTGTCATGGATGAG. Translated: CASRPGLVMDE. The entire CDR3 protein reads CASRPGLVMDEQFF.

Here the CDR3 reads CASSPLGGNTGELFF. Incomplete CDR3 DNA: TGTGCCAGCTCACCACTCGGGGGGAACACCGGGGAG. This rearrangement joins TRBV18 to TRBJ2-2; D might be TRBD2 (6 bases). The CDR3 goes on 3 residues after the read ends, and that part is filled in from the germline J gene. CDR3 length: 15 residues. Trimming cost V 1 base and J 1 base, with 7 bases left between them. CDR1 and CDR2 from the germline V gene are KGHSH and LQKENI.

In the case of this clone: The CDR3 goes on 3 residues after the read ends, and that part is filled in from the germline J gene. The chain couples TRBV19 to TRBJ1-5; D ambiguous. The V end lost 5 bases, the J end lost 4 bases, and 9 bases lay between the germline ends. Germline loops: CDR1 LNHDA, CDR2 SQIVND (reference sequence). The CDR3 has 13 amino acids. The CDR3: CASSGHINQPQHF. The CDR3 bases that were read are TGTGCCAGTAGTGGGCACATAAATCAGCCC.

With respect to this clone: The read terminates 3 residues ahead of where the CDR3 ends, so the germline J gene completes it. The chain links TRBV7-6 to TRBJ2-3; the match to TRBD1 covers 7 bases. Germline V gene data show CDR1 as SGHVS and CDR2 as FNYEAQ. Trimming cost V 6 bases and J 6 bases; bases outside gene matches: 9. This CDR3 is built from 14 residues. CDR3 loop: CASSFPTRGDTQYF. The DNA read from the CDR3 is TGTGCCAGCAGTTTTCCAACCAGGGGGGATACG.

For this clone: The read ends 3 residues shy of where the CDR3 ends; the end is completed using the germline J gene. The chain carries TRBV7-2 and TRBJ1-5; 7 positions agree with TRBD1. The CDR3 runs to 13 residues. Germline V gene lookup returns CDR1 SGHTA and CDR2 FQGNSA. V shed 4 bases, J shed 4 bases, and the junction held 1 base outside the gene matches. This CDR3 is CASSSQGNQPQHF. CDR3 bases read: TGTGCCAGCAGCTCACAGGGGAATCAGCCC.

CDR3: CASSLASGRDIQYF. The CDR3 DNA, read in part, is TGTGCCAGCAGCTTAGCCAGCGGGAGGGACATT. This chain joins TRBV7-2 and TRBJ2-4; 10 nucleotides match TRBD2. The read is 3 residues too short to cover the CDR3 end, so that end is filled in from the germline J gene. With V trimmed by 0 bases and J by 8 bases, 1 base remained unmatched. In germline, CDR1 is SGHTA, CDR2 FQGNSA. The CDR3 runs to 14 residues.

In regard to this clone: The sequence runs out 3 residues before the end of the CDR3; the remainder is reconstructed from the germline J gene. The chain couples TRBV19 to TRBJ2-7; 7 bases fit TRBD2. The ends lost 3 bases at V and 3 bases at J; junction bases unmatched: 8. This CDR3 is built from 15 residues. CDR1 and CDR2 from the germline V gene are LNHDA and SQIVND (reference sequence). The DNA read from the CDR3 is TGTGCCAGTAGTATGAGAAGCGGGGTTCTCTACGAG. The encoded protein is CASSMRSGVLYE. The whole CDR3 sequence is CASSMRSGVLYEQYF. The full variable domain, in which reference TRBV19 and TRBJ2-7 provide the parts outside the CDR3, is DGGITQSPKYLFRKEGQNVTLSCEQNLNHDAMYWYRQDPGQGLRLIYYSQIVNDFQKGDIAEGYSVSREKKESFPLTVTSAQKNPTAFYLCASSMRSGVLYEQYFGPGTRLTVT.

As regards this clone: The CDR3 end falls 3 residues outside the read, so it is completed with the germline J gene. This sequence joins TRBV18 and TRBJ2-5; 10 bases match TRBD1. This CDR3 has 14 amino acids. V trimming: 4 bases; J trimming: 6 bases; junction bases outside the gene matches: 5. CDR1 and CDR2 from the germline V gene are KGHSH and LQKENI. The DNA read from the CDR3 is TGTGCCAGCTCACGAGGGACAGGGGAACAGACC. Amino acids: CASSRGTGEQT. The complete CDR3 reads CASSRGTGEQTQYF.

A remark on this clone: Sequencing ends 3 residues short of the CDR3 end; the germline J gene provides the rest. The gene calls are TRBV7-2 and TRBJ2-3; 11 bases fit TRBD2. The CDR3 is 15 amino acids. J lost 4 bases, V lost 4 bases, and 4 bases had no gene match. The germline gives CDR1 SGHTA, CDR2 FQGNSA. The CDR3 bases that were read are TGTGCCAGCAGCTCCACTAGCGGGAGATCAGATACG. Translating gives CASSSTSGRSDT. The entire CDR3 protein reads CASSSTSGRSDTQYF.

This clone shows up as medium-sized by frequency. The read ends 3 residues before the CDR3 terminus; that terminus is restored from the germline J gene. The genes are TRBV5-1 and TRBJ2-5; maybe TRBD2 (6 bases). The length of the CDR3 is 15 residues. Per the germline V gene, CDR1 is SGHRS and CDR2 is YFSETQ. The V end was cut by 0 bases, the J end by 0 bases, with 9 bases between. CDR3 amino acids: CASSLARGNQETQYF. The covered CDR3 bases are TGCGCCAGCAGCTTGGCCCGGGGGAACCAAGAGACC.

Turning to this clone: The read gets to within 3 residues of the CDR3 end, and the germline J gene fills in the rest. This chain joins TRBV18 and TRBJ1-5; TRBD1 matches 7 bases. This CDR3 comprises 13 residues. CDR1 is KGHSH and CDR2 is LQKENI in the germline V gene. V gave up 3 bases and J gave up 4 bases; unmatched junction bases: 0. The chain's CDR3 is CASSPGQNQPQHF. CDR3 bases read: TGTGCCAGCTCACCGGGACAGAATCAGCCC.

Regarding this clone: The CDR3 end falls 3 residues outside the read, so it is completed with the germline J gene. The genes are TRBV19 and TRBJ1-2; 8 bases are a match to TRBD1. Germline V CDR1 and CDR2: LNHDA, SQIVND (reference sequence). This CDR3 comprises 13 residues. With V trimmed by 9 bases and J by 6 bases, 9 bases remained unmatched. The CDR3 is CARADREENGYTF. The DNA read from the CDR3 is TGTGCCAGGGCGGACAGGGAGGAAAATGGC.

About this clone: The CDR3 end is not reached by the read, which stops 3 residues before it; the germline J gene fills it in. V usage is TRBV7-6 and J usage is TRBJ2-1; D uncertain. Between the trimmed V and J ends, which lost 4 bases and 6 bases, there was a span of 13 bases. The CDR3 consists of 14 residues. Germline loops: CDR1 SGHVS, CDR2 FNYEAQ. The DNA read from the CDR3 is TGTGCCAGCAGCTCTTTTACTTCGGGCAATGAG. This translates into CASSSFTSGNE. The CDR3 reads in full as CASSSFTSGNEQFF.

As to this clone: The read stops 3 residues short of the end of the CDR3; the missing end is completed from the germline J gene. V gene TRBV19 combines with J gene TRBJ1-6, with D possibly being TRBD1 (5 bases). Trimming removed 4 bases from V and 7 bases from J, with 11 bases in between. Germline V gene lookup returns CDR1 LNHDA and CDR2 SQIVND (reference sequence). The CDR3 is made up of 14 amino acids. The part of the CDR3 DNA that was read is TGTGCCAGTAGTACCAGGGAACGGAATTCACCC. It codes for CASSTRERNSP. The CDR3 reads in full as CASSTRERNSPLHF.

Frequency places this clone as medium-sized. Here the CDR3 reads CASGRDRGADTQYF. The sequenced CDR3 bases are TGTGCTAGTGGCCGGGACAGGGGGGCAGATACG. The gene calls are TRBV12-5 and TRBJ2-3, with 11 bases matching TRBD1. Read data end 3 residues before the CDR3 end; the end is taken from the germline J gene. The germline V gene has CDR1 LGHNT and CDR2 FRNRAP. J was trimmed by 4 bases and V by 6 bases; bases with no gene match: 3. The CDR3 contains 14 residues.

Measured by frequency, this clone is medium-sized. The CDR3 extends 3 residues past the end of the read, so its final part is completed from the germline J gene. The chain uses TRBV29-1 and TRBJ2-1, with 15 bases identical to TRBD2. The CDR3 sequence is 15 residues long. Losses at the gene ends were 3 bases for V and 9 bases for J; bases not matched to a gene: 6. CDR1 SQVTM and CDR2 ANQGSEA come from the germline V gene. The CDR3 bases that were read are TGCAGCGTTGACGGACTAGCGGGAGGGAGCACTGAG. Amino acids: CSVDGLAGGSTE. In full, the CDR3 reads CSVDGLAGGSTEQFF.

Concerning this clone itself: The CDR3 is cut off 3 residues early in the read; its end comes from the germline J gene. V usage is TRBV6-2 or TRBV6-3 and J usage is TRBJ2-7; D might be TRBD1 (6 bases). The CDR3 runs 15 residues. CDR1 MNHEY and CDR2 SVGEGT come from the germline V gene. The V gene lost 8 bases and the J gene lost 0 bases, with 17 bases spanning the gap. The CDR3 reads CASFPGPQGSYEQYF. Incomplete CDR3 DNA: TGTGCCAGCTTTCCCGGCCCACAGGGCTCCTACGAG.

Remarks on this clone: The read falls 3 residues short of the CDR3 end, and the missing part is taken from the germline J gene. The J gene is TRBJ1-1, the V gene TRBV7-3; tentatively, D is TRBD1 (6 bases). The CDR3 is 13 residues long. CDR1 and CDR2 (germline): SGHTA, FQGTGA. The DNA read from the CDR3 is TGTGCCAGCAGCTTAACTGGGGGGGCGCGA. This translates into CASSLTGGAR. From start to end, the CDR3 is CASSLTGGARAFF.

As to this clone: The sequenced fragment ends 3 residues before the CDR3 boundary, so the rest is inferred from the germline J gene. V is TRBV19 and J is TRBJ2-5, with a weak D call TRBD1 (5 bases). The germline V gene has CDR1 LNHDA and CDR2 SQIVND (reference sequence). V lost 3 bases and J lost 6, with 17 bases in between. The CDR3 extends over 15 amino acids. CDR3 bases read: TGTGCCAGTAGTATGTTAAGGGGAAGCAATCAGACC. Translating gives CASSMLRGSNQT. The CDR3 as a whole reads CASSMLRGSNQTQYF. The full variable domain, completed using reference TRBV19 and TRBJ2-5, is DGGITQSPKYLFRKEGQNVTLSCEQNLNHDAMYWYRQDPGQGLRLIYYSQIVNDFQKGDIAEGYSVSREKKESFPLTVTSAQKNPTAFYLCASSMLRGSNQTQYFGPGTRLLVL.

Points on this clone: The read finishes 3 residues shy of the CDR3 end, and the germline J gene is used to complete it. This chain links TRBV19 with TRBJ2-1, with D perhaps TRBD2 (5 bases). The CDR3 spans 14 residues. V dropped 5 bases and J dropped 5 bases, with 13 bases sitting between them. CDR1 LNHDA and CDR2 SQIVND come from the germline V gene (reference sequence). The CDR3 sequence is CASSPWTAHNEQFF. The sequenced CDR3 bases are TGTGCCAGTAGTCCCTGGACTGCCCACAATGAG.